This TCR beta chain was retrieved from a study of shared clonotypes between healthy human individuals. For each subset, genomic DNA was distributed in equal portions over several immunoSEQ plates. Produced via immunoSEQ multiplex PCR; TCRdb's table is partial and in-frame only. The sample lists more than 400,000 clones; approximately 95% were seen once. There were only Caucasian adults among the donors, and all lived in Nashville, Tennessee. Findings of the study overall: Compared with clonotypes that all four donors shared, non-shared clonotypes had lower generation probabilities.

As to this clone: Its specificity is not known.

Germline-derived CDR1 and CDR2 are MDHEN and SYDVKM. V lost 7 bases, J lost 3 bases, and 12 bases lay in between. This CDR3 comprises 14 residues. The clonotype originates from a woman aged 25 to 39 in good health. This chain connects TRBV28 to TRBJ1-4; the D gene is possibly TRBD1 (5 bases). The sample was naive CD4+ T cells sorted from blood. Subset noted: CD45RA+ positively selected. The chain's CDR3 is CASTNRFSNEKLFF. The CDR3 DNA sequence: TGTGCCAGCACCAACAGGTTTTCTAATGAAAAACTGTTTTTT. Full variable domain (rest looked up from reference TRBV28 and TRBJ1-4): DVKVTQSSRYLVKRTGEKVFLECVQDMDHENMFWYRQDPGLGLRLIYFSYDVKMKEKGDIPEGYSVSREKKERFSLILESASTNQTSMYLCASTNRFSNEKLFFGSGTQLSVL.